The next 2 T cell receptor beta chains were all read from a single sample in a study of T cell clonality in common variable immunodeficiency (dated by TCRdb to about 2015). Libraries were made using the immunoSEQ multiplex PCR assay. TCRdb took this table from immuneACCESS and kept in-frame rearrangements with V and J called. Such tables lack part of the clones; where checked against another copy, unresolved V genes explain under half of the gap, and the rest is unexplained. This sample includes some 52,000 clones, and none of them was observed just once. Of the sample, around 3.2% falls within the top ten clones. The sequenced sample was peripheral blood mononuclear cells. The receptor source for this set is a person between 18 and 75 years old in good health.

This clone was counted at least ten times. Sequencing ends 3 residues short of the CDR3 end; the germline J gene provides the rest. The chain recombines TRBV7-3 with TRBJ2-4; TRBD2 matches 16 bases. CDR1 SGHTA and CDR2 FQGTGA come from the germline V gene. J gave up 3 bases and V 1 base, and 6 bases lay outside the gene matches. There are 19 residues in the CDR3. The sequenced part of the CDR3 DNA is TGTGCCAGCAGCTTAATGGGGACTAGCGGGAGGGCAGACAAAAACATT. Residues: CASSLMGTSGRADKNI. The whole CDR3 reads CASSLMGTSGRADKNIQYF.

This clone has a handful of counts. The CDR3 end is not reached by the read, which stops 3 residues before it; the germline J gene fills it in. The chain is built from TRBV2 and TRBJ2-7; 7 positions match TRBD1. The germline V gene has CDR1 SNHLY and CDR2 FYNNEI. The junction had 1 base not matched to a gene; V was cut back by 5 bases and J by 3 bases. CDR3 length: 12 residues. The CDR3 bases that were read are TGTGCCAGCAGTAGGACAGGCTACGAG. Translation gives CASSRTGYE. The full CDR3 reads CASSRTGYEQYF.